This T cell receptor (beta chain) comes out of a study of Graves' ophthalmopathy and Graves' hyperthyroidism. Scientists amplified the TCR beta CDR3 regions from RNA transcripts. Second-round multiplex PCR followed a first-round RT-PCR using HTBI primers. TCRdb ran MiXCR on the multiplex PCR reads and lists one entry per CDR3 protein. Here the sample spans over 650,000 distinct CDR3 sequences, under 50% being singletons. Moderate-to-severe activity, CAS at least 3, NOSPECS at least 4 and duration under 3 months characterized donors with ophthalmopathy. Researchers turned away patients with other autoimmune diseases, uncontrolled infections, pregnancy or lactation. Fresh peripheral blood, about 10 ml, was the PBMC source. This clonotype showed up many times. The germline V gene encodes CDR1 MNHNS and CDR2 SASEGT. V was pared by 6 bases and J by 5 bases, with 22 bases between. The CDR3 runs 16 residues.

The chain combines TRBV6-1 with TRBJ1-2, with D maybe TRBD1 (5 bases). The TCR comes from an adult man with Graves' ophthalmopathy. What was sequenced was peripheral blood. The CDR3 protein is CASSENSAGTLYGYTF. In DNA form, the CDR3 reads TGTGCCAGCAGCGAGAACTCGGCCGGGACGCTGTATGGCTACACCTTC.